The clone carrying this TCR beta chain was observed a handful of times. This record belongs to a study of blood T cells in healthy people across ages. Together with a sample-barcoded 5' primer, a J-beta primer mix was included in a second PCR lasting roughly 7 to 11 cycles. In TCRdb, the 5' RACE reads were re-called with MiXCR into one record per CDR3 protein. Of fewer than 2,000,000 distinct CDR3 sequences in the sample, approximately 40% were seen once. Trimming removed 3 bases from V and 4 bases from J; junction bases left unmatched: 4. The V gene's germline CDR1 is SGHTA and CDR2 FQGNSA. This CDR3 is 15 amino acids long.

This clonotype was obtained from a human donor in good health. The sample taken for sequencing was blood. The rearrangement joins TRBV7-2 to TRBJ2-3; 10 bases agree with TRBD2. Here the CDR3 DNA reads TGTGCCAGCAGCTTCGAGCGGGGGGGATCAGATACGCAGTATTTT. This translates into CASSFERGGSDTQYF.